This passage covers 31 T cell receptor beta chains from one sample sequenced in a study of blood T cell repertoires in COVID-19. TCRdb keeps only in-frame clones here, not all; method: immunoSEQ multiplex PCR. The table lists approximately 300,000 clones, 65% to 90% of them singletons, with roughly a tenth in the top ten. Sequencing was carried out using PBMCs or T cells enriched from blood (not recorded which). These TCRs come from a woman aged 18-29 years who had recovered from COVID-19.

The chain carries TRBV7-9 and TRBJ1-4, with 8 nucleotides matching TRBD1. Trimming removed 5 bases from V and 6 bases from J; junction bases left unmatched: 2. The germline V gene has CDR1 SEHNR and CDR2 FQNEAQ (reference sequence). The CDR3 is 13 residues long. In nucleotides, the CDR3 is TGTGCCAGCAGCCTGACAGGGGATGAAAAACTGTTTTTT. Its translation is CASSLTGDEKLFF. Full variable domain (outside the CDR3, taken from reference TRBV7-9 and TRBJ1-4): DTGVSQNPRHKITKRGQNVTFRCDPISEHNRLYWYRQTLGQGPEFLTYFQNEAQLEKSRLLSDRFSAERPKGSFSTLEIQRTEQGDSAMYLCASSLTGDEKLFFGSGTQLSVL.

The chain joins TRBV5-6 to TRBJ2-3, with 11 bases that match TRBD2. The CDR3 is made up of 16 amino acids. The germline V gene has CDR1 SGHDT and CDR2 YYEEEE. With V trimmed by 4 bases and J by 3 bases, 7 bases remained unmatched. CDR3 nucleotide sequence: TGTGCCAGCAGCGGCACTAGCGGGAGTCGAACAGATACGCAGTATTTT. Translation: CASSGTSGSRTDTQYF.

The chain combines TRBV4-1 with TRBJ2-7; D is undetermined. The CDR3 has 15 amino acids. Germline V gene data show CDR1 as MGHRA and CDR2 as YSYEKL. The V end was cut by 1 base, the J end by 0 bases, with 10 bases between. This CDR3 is CASSQGHSRSYEQYF. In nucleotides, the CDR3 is TGCGCCAGCAGCCAAGGGCACAGCCGCTCCTACGAGCAGTACTTC.

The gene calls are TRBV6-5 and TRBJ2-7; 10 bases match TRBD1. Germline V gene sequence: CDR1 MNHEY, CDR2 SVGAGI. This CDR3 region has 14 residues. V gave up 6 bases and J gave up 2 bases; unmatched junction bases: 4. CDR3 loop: CASRTGGGTYEQYF. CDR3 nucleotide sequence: TGTGCCAGCAGGACAGGGGGCGGGACCTACGAGCAGTACTTC.

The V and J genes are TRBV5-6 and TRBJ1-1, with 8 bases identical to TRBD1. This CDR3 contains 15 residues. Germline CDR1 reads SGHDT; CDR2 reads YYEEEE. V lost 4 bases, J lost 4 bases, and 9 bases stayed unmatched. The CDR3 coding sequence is TGTGCCAGCAGCGTGGACAGGGTCCGGGGCACTGAAGCTTTCTTT. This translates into CASSVDRVRGTEAFF.

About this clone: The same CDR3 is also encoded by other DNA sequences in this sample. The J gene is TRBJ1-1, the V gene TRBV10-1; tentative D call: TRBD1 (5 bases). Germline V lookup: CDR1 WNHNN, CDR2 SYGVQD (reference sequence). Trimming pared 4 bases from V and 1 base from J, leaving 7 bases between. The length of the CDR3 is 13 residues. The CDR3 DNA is TGCGCCAGCAGTGGTCAGGGGAACACTGAAGCTTTCTTT. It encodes CASSGQGNTEAFF.

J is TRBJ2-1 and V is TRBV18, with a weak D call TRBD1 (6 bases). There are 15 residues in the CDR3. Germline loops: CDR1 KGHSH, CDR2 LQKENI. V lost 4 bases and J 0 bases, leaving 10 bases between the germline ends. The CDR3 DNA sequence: TGTGCCAGCTCACGACAGGCGAGCTCCTACAATGAGCAGTTCTTC. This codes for CASSRQASSYNEQFF.

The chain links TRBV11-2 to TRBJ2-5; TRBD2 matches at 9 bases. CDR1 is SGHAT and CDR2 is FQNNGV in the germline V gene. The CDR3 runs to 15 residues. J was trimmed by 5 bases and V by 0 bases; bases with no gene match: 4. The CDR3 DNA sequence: TGTGCCAGCAGCTTAGATAGCGGGGGCTTTGAGACCCAGTACTTC. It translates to CASSLDSGGFETQYF.

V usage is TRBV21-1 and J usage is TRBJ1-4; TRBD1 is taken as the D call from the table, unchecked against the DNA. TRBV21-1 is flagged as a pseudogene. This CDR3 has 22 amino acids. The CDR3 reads CASSSPGQSSLRPYELNEKLFF. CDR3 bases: TGTGCCAGCAGCTCACCGGGACAGAGCTCGCTCCGACCATACGAGCTTAATGAAAAACTGTTTTTT.

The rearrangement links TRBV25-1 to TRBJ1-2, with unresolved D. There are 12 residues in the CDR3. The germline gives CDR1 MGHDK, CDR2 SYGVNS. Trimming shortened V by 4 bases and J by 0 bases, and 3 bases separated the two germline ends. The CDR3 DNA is TGTGCCAGCAGTGCCTCTAACTATGGCTACACCTTC. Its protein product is CASSASNYGYTF.

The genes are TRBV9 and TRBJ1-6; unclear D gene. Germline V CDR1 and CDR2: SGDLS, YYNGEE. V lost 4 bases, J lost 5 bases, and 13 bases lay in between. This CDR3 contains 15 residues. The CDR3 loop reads CASSLSSKDNSPLHF. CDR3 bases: TGTGCCAGCAGCCTAAGTAGTAAAGATAATTCACCCCTCCACTTT.

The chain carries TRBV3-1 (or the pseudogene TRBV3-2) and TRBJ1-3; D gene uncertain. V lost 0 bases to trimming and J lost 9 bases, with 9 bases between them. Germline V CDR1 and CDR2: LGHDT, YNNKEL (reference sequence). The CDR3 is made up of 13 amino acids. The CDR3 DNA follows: TGTGCCAGCAGCCAAGATGAGCCGGGCACCATATATTTT. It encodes CASSQDEPGTIYF.

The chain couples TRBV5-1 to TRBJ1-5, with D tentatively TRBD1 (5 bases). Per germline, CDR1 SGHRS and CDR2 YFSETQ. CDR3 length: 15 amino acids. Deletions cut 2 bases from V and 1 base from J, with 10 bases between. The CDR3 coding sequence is TGCGCCAGCAGCTTCGGGGGGGAAAGCAATCAGCCCCAGCATTTT. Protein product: CASSFGGESNQPQHF.

The CDR3 sequence: CASSTYTGADEQFF. CDR3 sequence (DNA): TGTGCCAGTAGTACGTATACAGGGGCCGATGAGCAGTTCTTC. This chain links TRBV19 with TRBJ2-1, with 7 positions matching TRBD1. This CDR3 is built from 14 residues. V dropped 4 bases and J dropped 8; count of bases not matched to a gene: 8. The V gene's germline CDR1 is LNHDA and CDR2 SQIVND (reference sequence).

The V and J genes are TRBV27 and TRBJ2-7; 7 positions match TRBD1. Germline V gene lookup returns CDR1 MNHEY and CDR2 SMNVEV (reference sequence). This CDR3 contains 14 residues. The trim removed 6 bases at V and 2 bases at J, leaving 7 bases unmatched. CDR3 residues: CASSFSGQPYEQYF. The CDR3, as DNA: TGTGCCAGCAGCTTCTCGGGACAGCCCTACGAGCAGTACTTC.

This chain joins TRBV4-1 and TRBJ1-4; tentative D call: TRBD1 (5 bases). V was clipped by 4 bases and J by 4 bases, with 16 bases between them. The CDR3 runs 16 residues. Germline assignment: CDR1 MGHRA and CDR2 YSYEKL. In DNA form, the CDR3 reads TGCGCCAGCAGCCTCCAACCCCAGGGTAATAATGAAAAACTGTTTTTT. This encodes CASSLQPQGNNEKLFF.

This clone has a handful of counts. CDR3 amino acids: CASADRAITEAFF. The CDR3 DNA reads as TGTGCCAGCGCGGACAGGGCCATCACTGAAGCTTTCTTT. The chain employs TRBV6-5 and TRBJ1-1, with TRBD1 matching 8 bases. The germline V gene has CDR1 MNHEY and CDR2 SVGAGI. This CDR3 contains 13 residues. J was trimmed by 4 bases and V by 8 bases; bases with no gene match: 6.

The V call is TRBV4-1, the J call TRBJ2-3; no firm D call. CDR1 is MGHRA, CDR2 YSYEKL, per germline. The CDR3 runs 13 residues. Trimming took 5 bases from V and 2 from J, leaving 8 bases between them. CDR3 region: CASSSSYTDTQYF. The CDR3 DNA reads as TGCGCCAGCAGCTCCTCTTACACAGATACGCAGTATTTT.

In nucleotides, the CDR3 is TGTGCCAGCAGCCAACCCCCGGACAGGGTCGGTTTGCGAAGCACTGAAGCTTTCTTT. Translated, it gives CASSQPPDRVGLRSTEAFF. J is TRBJ1-1 and V is TRBV11-2, with 8 bases aligning to TRBD1. The CDR3 sequence is 19 residues long. Unmatched junction bases numbered 21, after V lost 5 bases and J lost 4 bases. In germline, CDR1 is SGHAT, CDR2 FQNNGV. Combining the CDR3 with reference TRBV11-2 and TRBJ1-1 gives the whole variable domain EAGVAQSPRYKIIEKRQSVAFWCNPISGHATLYWYQQILGQGPKLLIQFQNNGVVDDSQLPKDRFSAERLKGVDSTLKIQPAKLEDSAVYLCASSQPPDRVGLRSTEAFFGQGTRLTVV.

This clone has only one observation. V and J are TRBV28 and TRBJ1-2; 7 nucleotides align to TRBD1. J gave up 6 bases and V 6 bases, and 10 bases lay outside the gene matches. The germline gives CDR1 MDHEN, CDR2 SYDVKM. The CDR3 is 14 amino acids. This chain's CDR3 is CASSPSDRIDGYTF. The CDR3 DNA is TGTGCCAGCAGCCCCTCGGACAGGATAGATGGCTACACCTTC.

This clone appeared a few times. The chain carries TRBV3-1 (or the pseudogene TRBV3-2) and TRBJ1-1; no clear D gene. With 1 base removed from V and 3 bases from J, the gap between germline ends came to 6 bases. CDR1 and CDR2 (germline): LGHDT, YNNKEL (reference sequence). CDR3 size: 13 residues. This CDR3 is CASSQGTDTEAFF. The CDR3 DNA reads TGTGCCAGCAGCCAAGGCACAGACACTGAAGCTTTCTTT.

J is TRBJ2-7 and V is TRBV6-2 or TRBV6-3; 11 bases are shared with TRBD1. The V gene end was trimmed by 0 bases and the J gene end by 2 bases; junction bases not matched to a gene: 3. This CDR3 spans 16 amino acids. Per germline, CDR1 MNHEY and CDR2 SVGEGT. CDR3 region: CASSYSAGQGAYEQYF. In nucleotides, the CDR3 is TGTGCCAGCAGTTACTCCGCGGGACAGGGGGCCTACGAGCAGTACTTC.

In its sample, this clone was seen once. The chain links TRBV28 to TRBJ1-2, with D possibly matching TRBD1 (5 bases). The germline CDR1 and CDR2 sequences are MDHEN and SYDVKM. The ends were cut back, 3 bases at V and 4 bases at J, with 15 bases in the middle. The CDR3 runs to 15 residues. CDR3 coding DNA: TGTGCCAGCAGTTTGTATGCGGGGCATGGCTATGGCTACACCTTC. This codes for CASSLYAGHGYGYTF.

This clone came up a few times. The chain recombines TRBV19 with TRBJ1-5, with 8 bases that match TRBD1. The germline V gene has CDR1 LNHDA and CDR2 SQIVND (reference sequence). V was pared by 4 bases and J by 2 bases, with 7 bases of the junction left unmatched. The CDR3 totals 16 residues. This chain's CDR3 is CASSNGQGFGNQPQHF. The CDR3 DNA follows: TGTGCCAGTAGTAATGGACAGGGATTTGGCAATCAGCCCCAGCATTTT.

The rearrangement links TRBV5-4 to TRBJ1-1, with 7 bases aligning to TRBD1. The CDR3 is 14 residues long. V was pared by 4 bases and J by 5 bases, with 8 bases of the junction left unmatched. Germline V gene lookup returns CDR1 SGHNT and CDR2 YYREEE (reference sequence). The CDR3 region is CASSPGTAVTEAFF. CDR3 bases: TGTGCCAGCAGCCCTGGGACAGCCGTAACTGAAGCTTTCTTT.

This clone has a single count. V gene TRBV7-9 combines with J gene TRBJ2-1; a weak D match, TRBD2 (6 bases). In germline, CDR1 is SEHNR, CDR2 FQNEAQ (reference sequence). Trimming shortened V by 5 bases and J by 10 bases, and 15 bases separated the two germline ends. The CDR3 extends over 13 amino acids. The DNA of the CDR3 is TGTGCCAGCAGCGACCTCGGCGGGGTGGAGCAGTTCTTC. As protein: CASSDLGGVEQFF.

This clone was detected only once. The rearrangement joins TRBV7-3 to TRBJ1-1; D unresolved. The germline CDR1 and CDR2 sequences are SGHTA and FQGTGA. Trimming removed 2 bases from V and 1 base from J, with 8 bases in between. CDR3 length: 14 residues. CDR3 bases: TGTGCCAGCAGCTTATTACCAGGGAACACTGAAGCTTTCTTT. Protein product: CASSLLPGNTEAFF.

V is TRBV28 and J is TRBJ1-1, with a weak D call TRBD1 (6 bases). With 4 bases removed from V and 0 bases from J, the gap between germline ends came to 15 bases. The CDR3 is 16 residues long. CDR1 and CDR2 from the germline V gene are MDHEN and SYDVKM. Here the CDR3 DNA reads TGTGCCAGCAGTTCGGGGTCAGGGGTTATGAACACTGAAGCTTTCTTT. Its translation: CASSSGSGVMNTEAFF.

The DNA of the CDR3 is TGTGCTAGTGGTTTGGTAACAGGGGTAAGCTATGGCTACACCTTC. Translated: CASGLVTGVSYGYTF. The chain joins TRBV12-5 to TRBJ1-2; 7 positions agree with TRBD1. Germline loops: CDR1 LGHNT, CDR2 FRNRAP. This CDR3 comprises 15 residues. V was pared by 0 bases and J by 4 bases, with 5 bases of the junction left unmatched. The full variable domain, with the rest looked up from reference TRBV12-5 and TRBJ1-2, is DARVTQTPRHKVTEMGQEVTMRCQPILGHNTVFWYRQTMMQGLELLAYFRNRAPLDDSGMPKDRFSAEMPDATLATLKIQPSEPRDSAVYFCASGLVTGVSYGYTFGSGTRLTVV.

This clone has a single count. The CDR3 region has the DNA TGCGCCAGCAGCCAAGCTAGCGGGAATGCAGAGCAGTACTTC. It codes for CASSQASGNAEQYF. The V gene is TRBV4-1, the J gene TRBJ2-7; TRBD2 matches at 9 bases. Germline CDR1 and CDR2: MGHRA and YSYEKL. V trimming: 1 base; J trimming: 7 bases; junction bases outside the gene matches: 5. The CDR3 has 14 residues.

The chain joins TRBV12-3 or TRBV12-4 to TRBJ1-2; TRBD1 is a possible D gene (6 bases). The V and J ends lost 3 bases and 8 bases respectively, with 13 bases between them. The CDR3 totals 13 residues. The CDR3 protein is CASSLSGAEGYTF. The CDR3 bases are TGTGCCAGCAGTTTGTCAGGGGCGGAAGGCTACACCTTC.